A single sample gave rise to the 20 T cell receptor beta chains below, sequenced in a study of T cells after posttransplantation cyclophosphamide. Libraries were prepared by immunoSEQ multiplex PCR; TCRdb keeps only in-frame clonotypes and omits some of them. The table shows roughly 20,000 clones, with approximately 98% occurring only once. Cells defined as naive were viable CD3+CD4+ or CD3+CD8+ and CCR7+CD45RA+CD45RO-CD95-CD27+CD28+. Specimen: naive CD4+ T cells sorted from PBMCs. These receptors were collected from a man aged 40-49 years in good health, CMV-negative, and a related stem cell transplant donor.

The rearrangement uses TRBV5-6 and TRBJ1-5; 7 bases are shared with TRBD1. The germline gives CDR1 SGHDT, CDR2 YYEEEE. The CDR3 consists of 14 residues. With V trimmed by 3 bases and J by 7 bases, 7 bases remained unmatched. CDR3 sequence (DNA): TGTGCCAGCAGCTCTCGACAGGGAAGACAGCCCCAGCATTTT. Protein: CASSSRQGRQPQHF. The whole variable domain, remainder taken from reference TRBV5-6 and TRBJ1-5, is DAGVTQSPTHLIKTRGQQVTLRCSPKSGHDTVSWYQQALGQGPQFIFQYYEEEERQRGNFPDRFSGHQFPNYSSELNVNALLLGDSALYLCASSSRQGRQPQHFGDGTRLSIL.

The chain has TRBV5-1 and TRBJ2-7, with TRBD2 matching over 11 bases. V was clipped by 4 bases and J by 5 bases; unmatched bases: 8. This CDR3 is 15 amino acids long. In germline, CDR1 is SGHRS, CDR2 YFSETQ. In DNA, the CDR3 is TGCGCCAGCAGCCCCACTAGCGGGAGTCGGCACGAGCAGTACTTC. Amino acids: CASSPTSGSRHEQYF. Filled out from reference TRBV5-1 and TRBJ2-7, the complete variable domain reads KAGVTQTPRYLIKTRGQQVTLSCSPISGHRSVSWYQQTPGQGLQFLFEYFSETQRNKGNFPGRFSGRQFSNSRSEMNVSTLELGDSALYLCASSPTSGSRHEQYFGPGTRLTVT.

The chain recombines TRBV18 with TRBJ2-1; perhaps TRBD1 as D (6 bases). V was shortened by 2 bases and J by 4 bases, with 9 bases between the two germline ends. The CDR3 contains 14 residues. CDR1 and CDR2 from the germline V gene are KGHSH and LQKENI. The chain's CDR3 is CASSPSGQYNEQFF. The DNA for the CDR3 is TGTGCCAGCTCACCATCGGGACAATACAATGAGCAGTTCTTC. The entire variable domain, with the rest obtained from reference TRBV18 and TRBJ2-1, is as follows: NAGVMQNPRHLVRRRGQEARLRCSPMKGHSHVYWYRQLPEEGLKFMVYLQKENIIDESGMPKERFSAEFPKEGPSILRIQQVVRGDSAAYFCASSPSGQYNEQFFGPGTRLTVL.

The V and J genes are TRBV19 and TRBJ1-1; D is undetermined. Trimming removed 3 bases at V and 0 bases at J, with 11 bases between. Germline-derived CDR1 and CDR2 are LNHDA and SQIVND (reference sequence). The CDR3 is made up of 15 amino acids. The CDR3 bases are TGTGCCAGTAGTATGAAAGGAACAGTGAACACTGAAGCTTTCTTT. Amino acids: CASSMKGTVNTEAFF.

V is TRBV28 and J is TRBJ2-7; 15 positions agree with TRBD2. Germline V lookup: CDR1 MDHEN, CDR2 SYDVKM. The J segment lost 1 base and the V segment lost 5 bases, leaving 6 bases of the junction unmatched. This CDR3 region has 17 residues. CDR3 protein: CASSPLGTSGRSYEQYF. Here the CDR3 DNA reads TGTGCCAGCAGTCCTCTTGGGACTAGCGGGAGGTCCTACGAGCAGTACTTC.

This sequence joins TRBV28 and TRBJ2-7, with D possibly matching TRBD2 (6 bases). This CDR3 has 12 residues. V lost 8 bases and J lost 5, with 13 bases in between. The germline V gene encodes CDR1 MDHEN and CDR2 SYDVKM. CDR3 amino acids: CASYGSGDEQYF. CDR3 DNA: TGTGCCAGCTATGGCTCGGGGGACGAGCAGTACTTC.

In regard to this clone: The junction and the germline gene differ at one end; a read error may be behind it. The chain has TRBV6-5 and TRBJ1-6; a possible D gene is TRBD1 (6 bases). The length of the CDR3 is 15 residues. CDR1 MNHEY and CDR2 SVGAGI come from the germline V gene. CDR3 DNA: TGTGCCAGCGGACCGACAGGTCCCCGTAATTCCCCCCTCCACTTT. Amino acids: CASGPTGPRNSPLHF.

The chain is built from TRBV5-1 and TRBJ1-2, with a possible D match to TRBD1 (5 bases). V dropped 0 bases and J dropped 9 bases, with 18 bases sitting between them. The CDR3 has 15 amino acids. The germline CDR1 and CDR2 sequences are SGHRS and YFSETQ. Here the CDR3 DNA reads TGCGCCAGCAGCTTGGATCTAGACAAAGGGGCGAGCTACACCTTC. It codes for CASSLDLDKGASYTF.

This chain uses TRBV10-1 with TRBJ1-2, with D maybe TRBD1 (5 bases). The CDR3 length is 16 residues. The V gene lost 3 bases and the J gene lost 3 bases, with 17 bases spanning the gap. The germline V gene has CDR1 WNHNN and CDR2 SYGVQD (reference sequence). CDR3 DNA sequence: TGCGCCAGCAGTGACTCCGTGGAGGGGTCATACTATGGCTACACCTTC. It is translated as CASSDSVEGSYYGYTF.

The rearrangement uses TRBV21-1 and TRBJ2-5; the D call in the table, TRBD2, was not verified against the DNA. TRBV21-1 is recorded as a pseudogene. The CDR3 is 12 residues long. The CDR3 loop reads CASSKGGGRGYF. CDR3 DNA: TGTGCCAGCAGCAAAGGCGGGGGCAGGGGGTACTTC.

The V call is TRBV10-3, the J call TRBJ2-7; 8 nucleotides line up with TRBD2. The CDR3 spans 15 residues. With 3 bases clipped from V and 0 bases from J, the junction kept 4 bases outside the gene matches. CDR1 ENHRY and CDR2 SYGVKD come from the germline V gene. The chain's CDR3 is CAISDGGRNSYEQYF. DNA for the CDR3: TGTGCCATCAGTGATGGCGGGAGGAACTCCTACGAGCAGTACTTC.

This chain links TRBV10-3 with TRBJ1-1; D is undetermined. The CDR3 spans 15 residues. V was clipped by 0 bases and J by 1 base, with 9 bases between them. Germline CDR1 is ENHRY and CDR2 is SYGVKD. Written as DNA, the CDR3 is TGTGCCATCAGTGAGTCGGGAGGTCAGAACACTGAAGCTTTCTTT. Its translation: CAISESGGQNTEAFF.

The CDR3 sequence is CASRTQDRRNTEAFF. CDR3 nucleotides: TGTGCCAGCAGAACGCAGGACAGGCGGAACACTGAAGCTTTCTTT. The chain is built from TRBV7-2 and TRBJ1-1, with 7 bases aligning to TRBD1. Germline V gene data show CDR1 as SGHTA and CDR2 as FQGNSA. The CDR3 covers 15 residues. J lost 1 base, V lost 6 bases, and 8 bases had no gene match. The whole variable domain, filled in from reference TRBV7-2 and TRBJ1-1, reads GAGVSQSPSNKVTEKGKDVELRCDPISGHTALYWYRQSLGQGLEFLIYFQGNSAPDKSGLPSDRFSAERTGGSVSTLTIQRTQQEDSAVYLCASRTQDRRNTEAFFGQGTRLTVV.

The rearrangement uses TRBV5-1 and TRBJ2-1; D not certain. Germline V gene data show CDR1 as SGHRS and CDR2 as YFSETQ. Trimming cost V 0 bases and J 10 bases, with 14 bases left between them. This CDR3 contains 14 residues. In DNA form, the CDR3 reads TGCGCCAGCAGCTTGGGACCCGAGGTTTGGGAGCAGTTCTTC. This gives the protein CASSLGPEVWEQFF.

This chain connects TRBV7-2 to TRBJ2-7; possibly TRBD1 for D (5 bases). Looked up from germline, CDR1 is SGHTA and CDR2 is FQGNSA. V lost 0 bases to trimming and J lost 9 bases, with 12 bases between them. This CDR3 comprises 13 residues. CDR3: CASSLAGQVGQYF. CDR3 coding DNA: TGTGCCAGCAGCTTAGCAGGACAAGTCGGGCAGTACTTC.

The chain links TRBV9 to TRBJ2-1; maybe TRBD2 (5 bases). This CDR3 spans 15 amino acids. Germline V gives CDR1 SGDLS, CDR2 YYNGEE. Trimming shortened V by 3 bases and J by 0 bases, and 10 bases separated the two germline ends. CDR3 in DNA: TGTGCCAGCAGCGGAGGGAGAAGCTCCTACAATGAGCAGTTCTTC. It codes for CASSGGRSSYNEQFF.

J is TRBJ1-5 and V is TRBV6-1; 10 bases are shared with TRBD1. The germline CDR1 and CDR2 sequences are MNHNS and SASEGT. The CDR3 extends over 14 amino acids. V gave up 4 bases and J gave up 7 bases; unmatched junction bases: 4. This CDR3 reads CASSGDRGGQPQHF. CDR3 nucleotide sequence: TGTGCCAGCAGTGGGGACAGGGGAGGACAGCCCCAGCATTTT.

V usage is TRBV28 and J usage is TRBJ1-5, with no clear D. Deletions cut 2 bases from V and 7 bases from J, with 9 bases between. Germline lookup yields CDR1 MDHEN and CDR2 SYDVKM. The CDR3 contains 13 residues. The CDR3 sequence: CASSLGSEQPQHF. The CDR3 DNA reads as TGTGCCAGCAGTTTAGGTAGTGAGCAGCCCCAGCATTTT. Complete variable domain (other parts from reference TRBV28 and TRBJ1-5): DVKVTQSSRYLVKRTGEKVFLECVQDMDHENMFWYRQDPGLGLRLIYFSYDVKMKEKGDIPEGYSVSREKKERFSLILESASTNQTSMYLCASSLGSEQPQHFGDGTRLSIL.

The V gene is TRBV5-1, the J gene TRBJ2-2; no clear D. Per the germline V gene, CDR1 is SGHRS and CDR2 is YFSETQ. The V gene lost 2 bases and the J gene lost 1 base, with 6 bases spanning the gap. The CDR3 covers 14 residues. CDR3: CASSFLQNTGELFF. The CDR3 region has the DNA TGCGCCAGCAGCTTCTTACAGAACACCGGGGAGCTGTTTTTT. Combining the CDR3 with reference TRBV5-1 and TRBJ2-2 gives the whole variable domain KAGVTQTPRYLIKTRGQQVTLSCSPISGHRSVSWYQQTPGQGLQFLFEYFSETQRNKGNFPGRFSGRQFSNSRSEMNVSTLELGDSALYLCASSFLQNTGELFFGEGSRLTVL.

The gene calls are TRBV7-9 and TRBJ2-5; the match to TRBD1 covers 7 bases. CDR1 and CDR2 (germline): SEHNR, FQNEAQ (reference sequence). CDR3 length: 16 residues. V lost 5 bases and J lost 2; bases outside the gene matches: 11. CDR3 protein: CASSPGEGQKQETQYF. Written as DNA, the CDR3 is TGTGCCAGCAGCCCCGGAGAGGGACAGAAACAAGAGACCCAGTACTTC.